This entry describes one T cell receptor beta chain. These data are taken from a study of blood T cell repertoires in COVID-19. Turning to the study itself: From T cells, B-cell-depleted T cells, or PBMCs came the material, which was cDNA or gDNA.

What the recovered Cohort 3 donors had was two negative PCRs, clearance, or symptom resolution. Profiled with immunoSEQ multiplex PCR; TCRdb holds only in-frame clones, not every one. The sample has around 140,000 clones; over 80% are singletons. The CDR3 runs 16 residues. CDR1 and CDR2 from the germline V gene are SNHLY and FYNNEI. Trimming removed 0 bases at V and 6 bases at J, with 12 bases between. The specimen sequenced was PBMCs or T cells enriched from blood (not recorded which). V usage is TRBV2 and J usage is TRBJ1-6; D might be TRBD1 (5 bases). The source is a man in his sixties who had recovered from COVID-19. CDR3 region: CASSEAGSGLNSPLHF. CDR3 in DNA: TGTGCCAGCAGTGAAGCGGGGTCGGGACTTAATTCACCCCTCCACTTT.